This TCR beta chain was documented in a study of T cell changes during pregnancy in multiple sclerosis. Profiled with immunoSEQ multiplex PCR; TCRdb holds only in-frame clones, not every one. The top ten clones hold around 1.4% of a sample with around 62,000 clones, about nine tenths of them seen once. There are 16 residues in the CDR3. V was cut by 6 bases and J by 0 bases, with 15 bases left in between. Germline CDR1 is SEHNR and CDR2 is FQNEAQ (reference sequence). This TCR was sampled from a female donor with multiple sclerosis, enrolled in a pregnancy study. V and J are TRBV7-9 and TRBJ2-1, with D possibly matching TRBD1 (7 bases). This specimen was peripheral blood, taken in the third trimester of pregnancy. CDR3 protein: CASSGGDRDSYNEQFF. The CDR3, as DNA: TGTGCCAGCAGTGGCGGGGACAGAGACTCCTACAATGAGCAGTTCTTC.